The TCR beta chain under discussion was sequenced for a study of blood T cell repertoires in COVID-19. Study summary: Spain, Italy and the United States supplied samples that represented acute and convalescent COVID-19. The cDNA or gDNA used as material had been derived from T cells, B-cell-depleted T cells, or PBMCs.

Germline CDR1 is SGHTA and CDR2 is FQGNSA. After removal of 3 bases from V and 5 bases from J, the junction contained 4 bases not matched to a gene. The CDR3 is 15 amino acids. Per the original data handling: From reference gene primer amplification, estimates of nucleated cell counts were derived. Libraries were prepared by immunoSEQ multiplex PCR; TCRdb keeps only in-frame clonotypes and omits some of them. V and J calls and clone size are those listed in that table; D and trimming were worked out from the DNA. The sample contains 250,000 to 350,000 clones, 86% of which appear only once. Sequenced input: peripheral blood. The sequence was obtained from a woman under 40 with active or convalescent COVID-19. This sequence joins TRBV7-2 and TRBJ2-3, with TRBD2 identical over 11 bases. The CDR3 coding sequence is TGTGCCAGCAGCTTTAGCGGGGGGGCTCGAGATACGCAGTATTTT. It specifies CASSFSGGARDTQYF.